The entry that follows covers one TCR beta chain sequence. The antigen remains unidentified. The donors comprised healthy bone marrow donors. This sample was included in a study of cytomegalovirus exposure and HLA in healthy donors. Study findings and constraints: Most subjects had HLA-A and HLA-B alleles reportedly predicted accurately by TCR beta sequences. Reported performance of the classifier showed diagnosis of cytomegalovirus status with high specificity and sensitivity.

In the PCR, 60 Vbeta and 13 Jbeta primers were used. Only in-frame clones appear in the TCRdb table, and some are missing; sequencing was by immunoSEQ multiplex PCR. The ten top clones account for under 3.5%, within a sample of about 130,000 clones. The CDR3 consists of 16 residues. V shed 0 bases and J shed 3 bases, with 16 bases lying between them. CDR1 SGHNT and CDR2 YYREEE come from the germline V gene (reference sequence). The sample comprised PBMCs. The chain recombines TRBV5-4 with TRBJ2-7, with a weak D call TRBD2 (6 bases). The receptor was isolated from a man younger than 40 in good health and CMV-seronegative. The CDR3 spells CASSLAEGLAYYEQYF. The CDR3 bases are TGTGCCAGCAGCTTGGCCGAGGGGCTAGCGTACTACGAGCAGTACTTC.